One sample yielded the 26 T cell receptor beta chains listed below, sequenced in a study of technical replicates of blood from a handful of donors. Here immunoSEQ multiplex PCR was the method, and the copy in TCRdb shows in-frame clones only, minus some. The sample shows some 98,000 clones, about 94% of them seen only once. The sample comprised T cells isolated from PBMCs. The origin of the receptors is a human donor in good health.

The gene calls are TRBV14 and TRBJ2-1, with 9 bases lining up with TRBD2. In germline, CDR1 is SGHDN, CDR2 FVKESK. V shed 4 bases, J shed 9 bases, and the junction held 10 bases outside the gene matches. The CDR3 totals 15 residues. The CDR3 DNA follows: TGTGCCAGCAGCCTGGCGGGGGGGCCGTTATCTGAGCAGTTCTTC. The encoded protein is CASSLAGGPLSEQFF.

The chain uses TRBV9 and TRBJ1-1; D uncertain. Trimming took off 0 bases at V and 0 bases at J, with 6 bases between the two ends. The V gene's germline CDR1 is SGDLS and CDR2 YYNGEE. This CDR3 is 14 amino acids long. The CDR3 coding sequence is TGTGCCAGCAGCGTAGGAGACTTGAACACTGAAGCTTTCTTT. It encodes CASSVGDLNTEAFF. The variable domain in full, completed from reference TRBV9 and TRBJ1-1, reads DSGVTQTPKHLITATGQRVTLRCSPRSGDLSVYWYQQSLDQGLQFLIQYYNGEERAKGNILERFSAQQFPDLHSELNLSSLELGDSALYFCASSVGDLNTEAFFGQGTRLTVV.

The gene calls are TRBV29-1 and TRBJ2-1, with 11 bases fitting TRBD2. J gave up 0 bases and V 4 bases, and 2 bases lay outside the gene matches. Germline values: CDR1 SQVTM, CDR2 ANQGSEA. This CDR3 spans 15 amino acids. DNA of the CDR3: TGCAGCGTTGGGGGACTAGCGGCCTCCTACAATGAGCAGTTCTTC. It translates to CSVGGLAASYNEQFF.

This clone was counted once. The CDR3 nucleotides read TGTGCCAGCAGCTCGTGGGATAGCGGGGGCGACGAGCAGTACTTC. Its translation is CASSSWDSGGDEQYF. The rearrangement joins TRBV7-9 to TRBJ2-7; 9 bases are shared with TRBD2. CDR3 size: 15 residues. V trimming: 4 bases; J trimming: 5 bases; junction bases outside the gene matches: 9. The germline gives CDR1 SEHNR, CDR2 FQNEAQ (reference sequence).

This chain joins TRBV5-1 and TRBJ1-4, with 10 nucleotides matching TRBD1. The CDR3 runs 14 residues. V was clipped by 0 bases and J by 7 bases; unmatched bases: 0. Germline lookup yields CDR1 SGHRS and CDR2 YFSETQ. CDR3 in DNA: TGCGCCAGCAGCTTGGGACAGGGGGCTGAAAAACTGTTTTTT. It is translated as CASSLGQGAEKLFF.

CDR3 in amino acids: CASSGRQGVYEQYF. The CDR3 nucleotides read TGTGCCAGCAGCGGAAGACAGGGGGTCTACGAGCAGTACTTC. The chain employs TRBV5-5 and TRBJ2-7, with 9 nucleotides matching TRBD1. The CDR3 has 14 residues. J lost 3 bases, V lost 4 bases, and 5 bases had no gene match. Germline loops: CDR1 SGHKS, CDR2 YYEKEE (reference sequence).

This rearrangement joins TRBV5-4 to TRBJ1-4; maybe TRBD1 (6 bases). This CDR3 is built from 14 residues. The V end was cut by 5 bases, the J end by 6 bases, with 14 bases between. Germline V lookup: CDR1 SGHNT, CDR2 YYREEE (reference sequence). The CDR3 DNA reads TGTGCCAGCAGTTCGGTCCCAGGGGATGAAAAACTGTTTTTT. Its protein product is CASSSVPGDEKLFF.

This clone was observed a single time. This chain connects TRBV27 to TRBJ1-1; D call uncertain. Germline CDR1 is MNHEY and CDR2 is SMNVEV (reference sequence). Trimming stripped 2 bases from V and 8 bases from J, with 15 bases between. CDR3 length: 14 amino acids. The CDR3: CASSLGGRLREAFF. CDR3 sequence (DNA): TGTGCCAGCAGTTTAGGCGGGAGATTGAGAGAAGCTTTCTTT.

In DNA, the CDR3 is TGTGCCAGCAGCTTACAGCTTTCTCCGGGAAATCAGCCCCAGCATTTT. Translation: CASSLQLSPGNQPQHF. This chain connects TRBV7-8 to TRBJ1-5; D is uncertain. Germline V gene lookup returns CDR1 SGHVS and CDR2 FQNEAQ. The germline V and J ends were trimmed by 2 bases and 4 bases, with 15 bases remaining between them. The CDR3 totals 16 residues.

This chain links TRBV6-1 with TRBJ1-2; D call uncertain. V dropped 2 bases and J dropped 2 bases, with 9 bases sitting between them. Per the germline V gene, CDR1 is MNHNS and CDR2 is SASEGT. The CDR3 contains 14 residues. CDR3 DNA: TGTGCCAGCAGTGAATGGGCAGAGAACTATGGCTACACCTTC. Translated, it gives CASSEWAENYGYTF.

The chain couples TRBV5-4 to TRBJ1-6, with a possible D match to TRBD1 (6 bases). The CDR3 totals 14 residues. Germline loops: CDR1 SGHNT, CDR2 YYREEE (reference sequence). Between the trimmed V and J ends, which lost 4 bases and 6 bases, there was a span of 11 bases. The CDR3 DNA reads TGTGCCAGCAGCACAGGGTCTGCTAATTCACCCCTCCACTTT. Translation: CASSTGSANSPLHF. The full variable domain, rest sourced from reference TRBV5-4 and TRBJ1-6, is ETGVTQSPTHLIKTRGQQVTLRCSSQSGHNTVSWYQQALGQGPQFIFQYYREEENGRGNFPPRFSGLQFPNYSSELNVNALELDDSALYLCASSTGSANSPLHFGNGTRLTVT.

The CDR3 DNA follows: TGTGCCAGCAGCGCATTACCGGGACAGGGGAAATTGCTCAACTATGGCTACACCTTC. The encoded protein is CASSALPGQGKLLNYGYTF. The chain is built from TRBV9 and TRBJ1-2; 10 nucleotides line up with TRBD1. Germline CDR1 reads SGDLS; CDR2 reads YYNGEE. With V trimmed by 3 bases and J by 2 bases, 16 bases remained unmatched. CDR3 length: 19 residues.

This clone showed up just once. The rearrangement links TRBV4-2 to TRBJ1-5; D is ambiguous. The CDR3 loop spans 16 amino acids. Germline V CDR1 and CDR2: LGHNA, YNFKEQ. The ends were cut back, 0 bases at V and 0 bases at J, with 9 bases in the middle. The CDR3 nucleotides read TGTGCCAGCAGCCAAGACGACACGTATAGCAATCAGCCCCAGCATTTT. It is translated as CASSQDDTYSNQPQHF.

The V call is TRBV10-3, the J call TRBJ1-1; TRBD1 aligns across 8 bases. V dropped 4 bases and J dropped 4; count of bases not matched to a gene: 2. The CDR3 has 13 residues. Germline V gene data show CDR1 as ENHRY and CDR2 as SYGVKD. The CDR3: CAISGTGFTEAFF. In nucleotides, the CDR3 is TGTGCCATCAGTGGGACAGGGTTCACTGAAGCTTTCTTT.

In DNA, the CDR3 is TGTGCCAGCAGTTTGGGACAAGTACATGGCTACACCTTC. Protein: CASSLGQVHGYTF. The rearrangement joins TRBV6-5 to TRBJ1-2; a possible D gene is TRBD1 (6 bases). Trimming stripped 4 bases from V and 6 bases from J, with 12 bases between. From germline, CDR1 is MNHEY and CDR2 SVGAGI. There are 13 residues in the CDR3.

The J gene is TRBJ1-3, the V gene TRBV30; 7 positions agree with TRBD1. The CDR3 contains 11 residues. Germline V gene data show CDR1 as GTSNPN and CDR2 as SVGIG (reference sequence). Trimming at V came to 5 bases and at J to 7 bases, leaving 2 bases not matched to a gene. DNA for the CDR3: TGTGCCTGGCAACAGGGGAACACCATATATTTT. This codes for CAWQQGNTIYF.

Only one count was recorded for this clone. V and J are TRBV11-2 and TRBJ2-5; 12 bases align to TRBD2. Unmatched junction bases numbered 6, after V lost 5 bases and J lost 2 bases. The CDR3 has 16 amino acids. Germline V gene sequence: CDR1 SGHAT, CDR2 FQNNGV. The CDR3 nucleotides are TGTGCCAGCAGCCTCAGCCTAGCGGGAGGGCAAGAGACCCAGTACTTC. Protein sequence: CASSLSLAGGQETQYF.

The CDR3: CASTTGQVDEQFF. The CDR3 nucleotides read TGCGCCAGCACCACGGGACAGGTAGATGAGCAGTTCTTC. The chain carries TRBV5-1 and TRBJ2-1; TRBD1 matches at 8 bases. CDR1 and CDR2 (germline): SGHRS, YFSETQ. V dropped 6 bases and J dropped 8; count of bases not matched to a gene: 7. The CDR3 extends over 13 amino acids.

CDR3 nucleotide sequence: TGCGCCAGCAGCGATAGCGGTATCTCCTACGAGCAGTACTTC. Protein: CASSDSGISYEQYF. This chain links TRBV5-1 with TRBJ2-7; tentatively, D is TRBD2 (6 bases). Germline V CDR1 and CDR2: SGHRS, YFSETQ. CDR3 size: 14 residues. Trimming removed 4 bases from V and 0 bases from J, with 11 bases in between.

V is TRBV9 and J is TRBJ1-4; D may be TRBD1 (5 bases). This CDR3 contains 14 residues. The V end was cut by 4 bases, the J end by 2 bases, with 9 bases between. CDR1 is SGDLS, CDR2 YYNGEE, per germline. The CDR3, as DNA: TGTGCCAGCAGCCCCGGGGGTACTAATGAAAAACTGTTTTTT. Protein sequence: CASSPGGTNEKLFF.

V gene TRBV6-1 combines with J gene TRBJ1-1, with D possibly TRBD1 on 6 matching bases. Germline lookup yields CDR1 MNHNS and CDR2 SASEGT. The CDR3 spans 14 residues. Trimming took off 8 bases at V and 3 bases at J, with 16 bases between the two ends. The CDR3 nucleotides read TGTGCCAGCCCTTTACAGGGAGGGGACACTGAAGCTTTCTTT. Translated: CASPLQGGDTEAFF.

The chain is built from TRBV2 and TRBJ2-7, with D possibly matching TRBD1 (6 bases). This CDR3 has 14 residues. Between the trimmed V and J ends, which lost 6 bases and 0 bases, there was a span of 12 bases. CDR1 is SNHLY and CDR2 is FYNNEI in the germline V gene. The CDR3 DNA reads TGTGCCAGCAGGGTAACAGGGAGCTCCTACGAGCAGTACTTC. It encodes CASRVTGSSYEQYF.

The genes are TRBV30 and TRBJ1-3, with D possibly being TRBD1 (6 bases). The CDR3 spans 14 residues. Germline values: CDR1 GTSNPN, CDR2 SVGIG (reference sequence). V lost 6 bases and J 6 bases, leaving 18 bases between the germline ends. CDR3 amino acids: CACDVTGIENTIYF. The CDR3 coding sequence is TGTGCCTGTGACGTTACAGGGATTGAAAACACCATATATTTT.

The chain couples TRBV6-5 to TRBJ2-3; 8 positions match TRBD1. Trimming took 2 bases from V and 1 from J; bases not matched to a gene: 5. The CDR3 runs 16 residues. Germline V gives CDR1 MNHEY, CDR2 SVGAGI. CDR3 amino acids: CASSYTDRARTDTQYF. CDR3 DNA sequence: TGTGCCAGCAGTTACACGGACAGGGCCCGCACAGATACGCAGTATTTT.

The chain uses TRBV7-9 and TRBJ2-2; 8 bases agree with TRBD1. This CDR3 region has 16 residues. Germline loops: CDR1 SEHNR, CDR2 FQNEAQ (reference sequence). The ends lost 4 bases at V and 1 base at J; junction bases unmatched: 5. CDR3 sequence reads: CASSSPGTGNTGELFF. The CDR3 DNA follows: TGTGCCAGCAGCTCCCCCGGGACAGGGAACACCGGGGAGCTGTTTTTT.

This clone has a handful of counts. Other nucleotide sequences from this sample produce the same CDR3. The chain recombines TRBV29-1 with TRBJ1-1, with D unclear. Trimming took 1 base from V and 0 from J, leaving 6 bases between them. This CDR3 has 13 amino acids. CDR1 and CDR2 (germline): SQVTM, ANQGSEA. CDR3 coding DNA: TGCAGCGTTGAAGGGCGGATGAACACTGAAGCTTTCTTT. Encoded protein: CSVEGRMNTEAFF.